This TCR beta chain was sequenced during a study of T-cell memory formation after mild COVID-19. Study-wide context: TCR clusters largely stayed donor specific.

One entry per CDR3 protein results from TCRdb running MiXCR on the 5' RACE reads. The sample contains about half a million distinct CDR3 sequences, 18% of which appear only once. The germline V and J ends were trimmed by 0 bases and 3 bases, with 12 bases remaining between them. The germline gives CDR1 LGHNA, CDR2 YSLEER. This CDR3 comprises 15 residues. The source of this sequence is an adult woman who had mild COVID-19 (a few samples of this study predate the infection). Cell type and time point are not known. This sequence joins TRBV4-3 and TRBJ2-7; maybe TRBD2 (6 bases). The material sequenced was PBMCs or a T cell subset sorted from them (not recorded which). CDR3 region: CASSQDETRGYEQYF. The CDR3 nucleotides read TGCGCCAGCAGCCAAGATGAGACTAGGGGCTACGAGCAGTACTTC.